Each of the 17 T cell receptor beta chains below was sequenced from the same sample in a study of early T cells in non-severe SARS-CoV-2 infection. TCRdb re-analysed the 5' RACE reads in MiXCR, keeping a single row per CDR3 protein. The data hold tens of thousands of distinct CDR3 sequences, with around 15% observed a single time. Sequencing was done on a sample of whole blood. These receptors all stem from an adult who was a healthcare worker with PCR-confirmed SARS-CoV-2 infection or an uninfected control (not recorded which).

CDR3 amino acids: CASSLGTSDPPSSYNEQFF. The CDR3 nucleotides are TGTGCCAGCAGCTTAGGTACTAGCGACCCCCCTAGCTCCTACAATGAGCAGTTCTTC. This chain uses TRBV11-2 with TRBJ2-1; 7 bases line up with TRBD2. The CDR3 length is 19 residues. Germline CDR1 is SGHAT and CDR2 is FQNNGV. The trim removed 1 base at V and 0 bases at J, leaving 12 bases unmatched.

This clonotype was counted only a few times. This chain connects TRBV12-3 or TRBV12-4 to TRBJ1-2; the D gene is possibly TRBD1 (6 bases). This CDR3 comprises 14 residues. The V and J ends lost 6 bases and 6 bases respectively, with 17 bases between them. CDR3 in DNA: TGTGCCAGCAGCCCCGCCCGTGGGGGCGATGGCTACACCTTC. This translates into CASSPARGGDGYTF.

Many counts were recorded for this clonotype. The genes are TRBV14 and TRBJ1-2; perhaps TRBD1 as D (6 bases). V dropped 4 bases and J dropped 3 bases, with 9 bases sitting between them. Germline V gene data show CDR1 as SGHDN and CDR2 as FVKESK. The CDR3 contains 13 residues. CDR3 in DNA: TGTGCCAGCAGCCTGGGACAATACTATGGCTACACCTTC. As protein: CASSLGQYYGYTF. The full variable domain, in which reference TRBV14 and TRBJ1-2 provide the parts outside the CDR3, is EAGVTQFPSHSVIEKGQTVTLRCDPISGHDNLYWYRRVMGKEIKFLLHFVKESKQDESGMPNNRFLAERTGGTYSTLKVQPAELEDSGVYFCASSLGQYYGYTFGSGTRLTVV.

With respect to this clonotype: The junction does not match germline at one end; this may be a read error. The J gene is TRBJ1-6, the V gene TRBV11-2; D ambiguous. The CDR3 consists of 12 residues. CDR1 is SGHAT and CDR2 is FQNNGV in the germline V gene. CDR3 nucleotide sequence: TGTGCCAGCAGCCACGGTAATTCACCCCTCCATTTT. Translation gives CASSHGNSPLHF.

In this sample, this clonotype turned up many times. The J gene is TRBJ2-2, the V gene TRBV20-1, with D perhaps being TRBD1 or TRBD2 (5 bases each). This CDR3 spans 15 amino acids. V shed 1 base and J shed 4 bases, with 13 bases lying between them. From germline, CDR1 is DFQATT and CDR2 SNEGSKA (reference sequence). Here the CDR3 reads CSARVRAGSTGELFF. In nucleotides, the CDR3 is TGCAGTGCTAGAGTGAGGGCAGGGAGCACCGGGGAGCTGTTTTTT.

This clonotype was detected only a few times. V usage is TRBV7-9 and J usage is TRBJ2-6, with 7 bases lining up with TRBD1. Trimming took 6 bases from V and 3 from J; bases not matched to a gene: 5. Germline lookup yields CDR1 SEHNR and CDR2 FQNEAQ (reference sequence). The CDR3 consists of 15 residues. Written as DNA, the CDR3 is TGTGCCAGCAGGGGACAGACCCTTGGGGCCAACGTCCTGACTTTC. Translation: CASRGQTLGANVLTF.

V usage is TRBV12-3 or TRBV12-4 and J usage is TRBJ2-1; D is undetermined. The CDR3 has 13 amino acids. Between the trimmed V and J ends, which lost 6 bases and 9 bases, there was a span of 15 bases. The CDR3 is CASSPAAGTEQFF. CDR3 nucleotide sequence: TGTGCCAGCAGCCCAGCCGCTGGAACTGAGCAGTTCTTC.

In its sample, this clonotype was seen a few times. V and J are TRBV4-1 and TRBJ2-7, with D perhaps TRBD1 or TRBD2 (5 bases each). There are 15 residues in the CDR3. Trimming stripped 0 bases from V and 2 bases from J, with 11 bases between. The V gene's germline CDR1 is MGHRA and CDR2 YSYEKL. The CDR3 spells CASSQDRGLTYEQYF. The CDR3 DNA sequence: TGCGCCAGCAGCCAAGATCGGGGCCTAACCTACGAGCAGTACTTC.

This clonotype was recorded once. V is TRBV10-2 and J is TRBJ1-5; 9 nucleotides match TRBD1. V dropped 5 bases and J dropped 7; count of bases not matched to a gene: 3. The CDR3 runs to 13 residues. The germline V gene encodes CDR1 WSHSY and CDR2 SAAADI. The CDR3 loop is CASSLQGAQPQHF. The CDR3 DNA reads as TGCGCCAGCAGTTTACAGGGGGCACAGCCCCAGCATTTT.

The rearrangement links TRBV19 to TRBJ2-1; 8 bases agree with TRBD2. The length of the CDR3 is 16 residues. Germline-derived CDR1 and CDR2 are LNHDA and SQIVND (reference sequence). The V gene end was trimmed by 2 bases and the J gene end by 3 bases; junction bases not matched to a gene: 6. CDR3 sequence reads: CASSISSGRDYNEQFF. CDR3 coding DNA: TGTGCCAGTAGTATATCGAGCGGGAGAGACTACAATGAGCAGTTCTTC.

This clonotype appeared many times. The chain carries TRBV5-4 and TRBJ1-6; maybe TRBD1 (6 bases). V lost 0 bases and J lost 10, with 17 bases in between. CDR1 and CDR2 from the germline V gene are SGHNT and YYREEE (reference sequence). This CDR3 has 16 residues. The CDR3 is CASSLALAGAWSPLHF. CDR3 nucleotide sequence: TGTGCCAGCAGCTTGGCCTTGGCGGGGGCTTGGTCACCCCTCCACTTT.

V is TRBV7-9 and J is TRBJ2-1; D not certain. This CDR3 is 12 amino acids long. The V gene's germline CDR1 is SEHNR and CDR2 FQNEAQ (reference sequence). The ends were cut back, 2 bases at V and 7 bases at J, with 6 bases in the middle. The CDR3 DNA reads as TGTGCCAGCAGCTTACTAGTGAATGAGCAGTTCTTC. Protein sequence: CASSLLVNEQFF.

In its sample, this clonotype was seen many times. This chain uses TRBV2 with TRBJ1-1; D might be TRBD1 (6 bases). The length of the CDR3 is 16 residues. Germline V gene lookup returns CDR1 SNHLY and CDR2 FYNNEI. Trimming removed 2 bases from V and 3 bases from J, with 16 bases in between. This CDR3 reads CASSETDRTADTEAFF. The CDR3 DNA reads TGTGCCAGCAGTGAAACCGACAGGACAGCGGACACTGAAGCTTTCTTT.

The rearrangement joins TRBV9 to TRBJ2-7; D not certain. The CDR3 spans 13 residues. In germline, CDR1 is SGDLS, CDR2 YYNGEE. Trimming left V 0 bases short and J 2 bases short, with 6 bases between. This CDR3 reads CASSVDDTYEQYF. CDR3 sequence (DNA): TGTGCCAGCAGCGTAGACGATACCTACGAGCAGTACTTC.

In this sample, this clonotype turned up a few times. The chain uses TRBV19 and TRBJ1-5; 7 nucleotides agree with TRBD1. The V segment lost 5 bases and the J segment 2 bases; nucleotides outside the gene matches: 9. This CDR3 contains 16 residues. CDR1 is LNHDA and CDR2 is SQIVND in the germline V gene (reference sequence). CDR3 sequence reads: CASSRSAGTGNQPQHF. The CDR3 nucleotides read TGTGCCAGTAGTCGATCTGCGGGGACAGGCAATCAGCCCCAGCATTTT.

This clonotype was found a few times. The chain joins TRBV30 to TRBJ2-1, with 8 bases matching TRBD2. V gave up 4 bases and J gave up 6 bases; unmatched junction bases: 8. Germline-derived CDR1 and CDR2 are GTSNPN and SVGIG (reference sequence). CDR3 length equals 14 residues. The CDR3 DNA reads TGTGCCTGGACCGGGCTAGCGGGTGTCAATGAGCAGTTCTTC. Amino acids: CAWTGLAGVNEQFF.

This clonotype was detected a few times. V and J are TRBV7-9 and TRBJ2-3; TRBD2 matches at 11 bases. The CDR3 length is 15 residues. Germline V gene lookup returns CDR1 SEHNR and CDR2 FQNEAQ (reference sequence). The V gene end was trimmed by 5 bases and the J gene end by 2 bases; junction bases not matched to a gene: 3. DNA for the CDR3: TGTGCCAGCAGCCTGACTAGCGGGGTCACAGATACGCAGTATTTT. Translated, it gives CASSLTSGVTDTQYF.